A single T cell receptor (beta chain) is shown here with its context. Its target is not known. This sample was taken from a study of T cell responses to AZD1222 COVID-19 vaccine. Study-wide results and limits: Spike-specific TCRs gained breadth and depth after people received two AZD1222 doses. Vaccine-related CD4 TCRs covered spike, predominating at 160-218 and 743-854. Females outnumbered males among donors, who were mostly white British; clonal diversity was possibly underestimated.

Some clones are missing from TCRdb's copy, which holds only in-frame ones; the method was immunoSEQ multiplex PCR. The sample has about 120,000 clones, roughly nine tenths seen once. CDR3 length: 15 amino acids. Between the trimmed V and J ends, which lost 0 bases and 7 bases, there was a span of 13 bases. Germline V gene lookup returns CDR1 LGHNA and CDR2 YSLEER. The specimen comprised peripheral blood, sampled on day 0 of AZD1222 vaccination. The TCR sequence derives from an adult in good health. This chain connects TRBV4-3 to TRBJ1-5, with no clear D. CDR3: CASSQEIGRQQPQHF. The CDR3 DNA reads as TGCGCCAGCAGCCAAGAGATCGGCCGCCAACAGCCCCAGCATTTT.